The clone carrying this TCR beta chain was observed a few times. The source of the sample is a study of shared clonotypes between healthy human individuals. Germline V CDR1 and CDR2: MDHEN, SYDVKM. There are 12 residues in the CDR3. V lost 7 bases and J lost 4, with 10 bases in between. Profiling relied on immunoSEQ multiplex PCR, and the TCRdb table lists in-frame clones only, not all of them. The table lists under 1,100,000 clones, 78% of them singletons. Nashville, Tennessee was home to all donors, each a Caucasian adult. Sequencing was performed on memory CD4+ T cells from PBMCs. Subset defined: CD45RA-negative fraction. The rearrangement joins TRBV28 to TRBJ2-5, with D possibly being TRBD1 or TRBD2 (5 bases each). The receptor was isolated from a man aged 18 to 30 in good health. Some clones in this sample may be carry-over from other donors' samples. The CDR3: CASNEGPETQYF. CDR3 DNA: TGTGCCAGCAACGAGGGGCCAGAGACCCAGTACTTC.